Shown below are 9 T cell receptor beta chains from a single sample sequenced in a study of cytomegalovirus exposure and HLA in healthy donors. Vbeta (60) and Jbeta (13) primers were used in the PCR. Assay: immunoSEQ multiplex PCR; the TCRdb copy retains only in-frame clones and omits some. The sample carries 220,000 or so clones, approximately 70% recorded once. Sequencing used PBMCs. These receptors all stem from a woman in her twenties or thirties in good health and CMV-seronegative.

The chain joins TRBV4-1 to TRBJ2-5; D perhaps matches TRBD2 (6 bases). Germline CDR1 reads MGHRA; CDR2 reads YSYEKL. CDR3 length equals 18 residues. Trimming removed 0 bases from V and 0 bases from J, with 17 bases in between. The CDR3 region is CASSQDPPIGGYQETQYF. CDR3 DNA: TGCGCCAGCAGCCAAGATCCCCCCATAGGAGGGTACCAAGAGACCCAGTACTTC.

In this sample, this clone turned up once. V gene TRBV7-6 combines with J gene TRBJ2-7, with D maybe TRBD2 (5 bases). There are 15 residues in the CDR3. Germline lookup yields CDR1 SGHVS and CDR2 FNYEAQ. V was cut by 6 bases and J by 7 bases, with 22 bases left in between. The CDR3 coding sequence is TGTGCCAGCAGTCCAGTGGCACTCGCTGCGGGTGAGCAGTACTTC. Residues: CASSPVALAAGEQYF.

This clone has only one observation. The chain recombines TRBV5-8 with TRBJ1-2; TRBD1 might be the D (6 bases). CDR1 and CDR2 (germline): SGHTS, YDEGEE. V lost 3 bases, J lost 5 bases, and 11 bases lay in between. This CDR3 has 13 amino acids. CDR3 amino acids: CASSYRVIYGYTF. The CDR3 DNA reads as TGTGCCAGCAGCTACAGGGTTATTTATGGCTACACCTTC.

The V call is TRBV6-6, the J call TRBJ2-5; 7 nucleotides match TRBD1. V was clipped by 2 bases and J by 4 bases; unmatched bases: 4. Germline CDR1 and CDR2: MNHNY and SVGAGI (reference sequence). The CDR3 is 14 amino acids. The CDR3, as DNA: TGTGCCAGCAGTTACCTGACAGGGAGAGAGACCCAGTACTTC. The encoded protein is CASSYLTGRETQYF.

This sequence joins TRBV7-8 and TRBJ2-5; 13 nucleotides align to TRBD2. The CDR3 totals 17 residues. Germline V lookup: CDR1 SGHVS, CDR2 FQNEAQ. With 5 bases clipped from V and 5 bases from J, the junction kept 11 bases outside the gene matches. The CDR3 protein is CASSHDRTSGRRETQYF. CDR3 in DNA: TGTGCCAGCAGCCACGACCGGACTAGCGGGAGAAGGGAGACCCAGTACTTC. Full variable domain (rest looked up from reference TRBV7-8 and TRBJ2-5): GAGVSQSPRYKVAKRGQDVALRCDPISGHVSLFWYQQALGQGPEFLTYFQNEAQLDKSGLPSDRFFAERPEGSVSTLKIQRTQQEDSAVYLCASSHDRTSGRRETQYFGPGTRLLVL.

V gene TRBV6-6 combines with J gene TRBJ2-3; tentatively, D is TRBD1 (5 bases). Germline assignment: CDR1 MNHNY and CDR2 SVGAGI (reference sequence). CDR3 length: 13 amino acids. V was cut by 6 bases and J by 4 bases, with 11 bases left in between. This chain's CDR3 is CASSPLGADTQYF. The CDR3 nucleotides are TGTGCCAGCAGCCCGTTAGGGGCAGATACGCAGTATTTT.

The V call is TRBV7-3, the J call TRBJ2-4, with a weak D call TRBD1 (6 bases). Per the germline V gene, CDR1 is SGHTA and CDR2 is FQGTGA. V lost 1 base to trimming and J lost 8 bases, with 9 bases between them. The CDR3 runs 13 residues. As DNA, the CDR3 is TGTGCCAGCAGCTTAAGGGGGCAGCACATTCAGTACTTC. Protein product: CASSLRGQHIQYF.

V is TRBV5-1 and J is TRBJ2-5, with a weak D call TRBD2 (5 bases). Trimming removed 0 bases from V and 10 bases from J, with 13 bases in between. The CDR3 covers 13 residues. Germline V gene lookup returns CDR1 SGHRS and CDR2 YFSETQ. This CDR3 is CASSLGPGEGQYF. The CDR3 bases are TGCGCCAGCAGCTTGGGCCCCGGCGAGGGCCAGTACTTC.

This rearrangement joins TRBV12-5 to TRBJ1-4; D unclear. The CDR3 runs to 14 residues. Germline V gene sequence: CDR1 LGHNT, CDR2 FRNRAP. V lost 9 bases and J 5 bases, leaving 16 bases between the germline ends. CDR3 nucleotide sequence: TGTGCTAGCCGTCACGAGCAACTAAATGAAAAACTGTTTTTT. Its translation is CASRHEQLNEKLFF.